This TCR beta chain was documented in a study of T cells in narcolepsy. Between the trimmed V and J ends, which lost 4 bases and 3 bases, there was a span of 14 bases. This CDR3 spans 15 amino acids. The germline CDR1 and CDR2 sequences are SGHRS and YFSETQ. Some clones are missing from TCRdb's copy, which holds only in-frame ones; the method was immunoSEQ multiplex PCR. Among more than 30,000 clones, more than 75% were seen once, and the ten largest hold approximately 1%. This receptor was identified in a human donor with narcolepsy. The sequenced sample was CD45RA- memory CD4+ T cells from PBMCs. V is TRBV5-1 and J is TRBJ2-1; D possibly corresponds to TRBD1 (5 bases). CDR3 sequence reads: CASSQNLDSYNEQFF. CDR3 in DNA: TGCGCCAGCAGCCAAAACTTAGACAGCTACAATGAGCAGTTCTTC.